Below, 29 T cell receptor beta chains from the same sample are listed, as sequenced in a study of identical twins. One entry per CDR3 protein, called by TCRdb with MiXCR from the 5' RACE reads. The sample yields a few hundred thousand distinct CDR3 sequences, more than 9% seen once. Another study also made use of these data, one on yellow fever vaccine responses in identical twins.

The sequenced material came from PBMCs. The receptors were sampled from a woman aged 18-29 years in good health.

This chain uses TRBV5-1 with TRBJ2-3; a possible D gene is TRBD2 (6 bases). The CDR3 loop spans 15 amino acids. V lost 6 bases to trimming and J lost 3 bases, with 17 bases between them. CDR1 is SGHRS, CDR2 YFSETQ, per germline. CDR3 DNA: TGCGCCAGCAACGTTGGGGGACTGGGGACAGATACGCAGTATTTT. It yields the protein CASNVGGLGTDTQYF.

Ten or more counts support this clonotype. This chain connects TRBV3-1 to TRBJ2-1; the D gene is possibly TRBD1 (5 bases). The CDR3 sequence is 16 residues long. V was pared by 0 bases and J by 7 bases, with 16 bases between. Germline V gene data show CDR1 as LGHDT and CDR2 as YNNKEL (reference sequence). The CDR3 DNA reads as TGTGCCAGCAGCCAAGATAGTAGGGGTTTCGAAAATGAGCAGTTCTTC. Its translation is CASSQDSRGFENEQFF.

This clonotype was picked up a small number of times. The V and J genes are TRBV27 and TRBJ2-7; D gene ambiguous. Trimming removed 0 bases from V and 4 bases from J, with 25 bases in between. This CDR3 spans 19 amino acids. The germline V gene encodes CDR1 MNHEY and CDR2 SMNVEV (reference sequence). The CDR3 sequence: CASSLSTVSYSGYQYEQYF. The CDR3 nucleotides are TGTGCCAGCAGTTTATCCACAGTGAGTTACTCAGGTTACCAATACGAGCAGTACTTC.

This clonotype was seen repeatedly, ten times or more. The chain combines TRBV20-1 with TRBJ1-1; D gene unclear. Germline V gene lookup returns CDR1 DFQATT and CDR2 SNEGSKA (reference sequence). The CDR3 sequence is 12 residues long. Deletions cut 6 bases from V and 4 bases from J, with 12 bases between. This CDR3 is CSALGRGTEAFF. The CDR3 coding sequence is TGCAGTGCCCTCGGGCGGGGCACTGAAGCTTTCTTT.

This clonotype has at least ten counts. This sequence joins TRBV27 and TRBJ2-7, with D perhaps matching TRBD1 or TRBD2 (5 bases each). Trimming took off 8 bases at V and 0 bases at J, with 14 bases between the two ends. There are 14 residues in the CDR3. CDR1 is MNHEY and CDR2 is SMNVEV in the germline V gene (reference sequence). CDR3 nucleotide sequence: TGTGCCAGCCTCGACTTGGGGGTCTCCTACGAGCAGTACTTC. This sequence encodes CASLDLGVSYEQYF.

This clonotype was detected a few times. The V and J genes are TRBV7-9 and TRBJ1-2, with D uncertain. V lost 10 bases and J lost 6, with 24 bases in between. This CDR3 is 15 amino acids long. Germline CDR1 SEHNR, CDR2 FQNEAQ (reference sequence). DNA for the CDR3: TGTGCCACCACCCAGCCCGGCGGCGCCCCAAATGGCTACACCTTC. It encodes CATTQPGGAPNGYTF.

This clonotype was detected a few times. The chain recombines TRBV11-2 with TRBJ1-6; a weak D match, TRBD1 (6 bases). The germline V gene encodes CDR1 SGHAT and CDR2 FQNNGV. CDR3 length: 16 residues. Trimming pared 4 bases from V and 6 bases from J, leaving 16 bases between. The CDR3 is CASSWGRDKGNSPLHF. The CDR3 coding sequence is TGTGCCAGCAGCTGGGGCCGGGACAAGGGTAATTCACCCCTCCACTTT.

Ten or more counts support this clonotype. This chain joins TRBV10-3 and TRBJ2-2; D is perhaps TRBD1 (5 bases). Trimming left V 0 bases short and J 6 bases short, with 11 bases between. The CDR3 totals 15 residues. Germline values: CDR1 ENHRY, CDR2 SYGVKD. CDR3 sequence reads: CAISESTDGAGELFF. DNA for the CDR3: TGTGCCATCAGTGAGTCGACAGATGGGGCCGGGGAGCTGTTTTTT.

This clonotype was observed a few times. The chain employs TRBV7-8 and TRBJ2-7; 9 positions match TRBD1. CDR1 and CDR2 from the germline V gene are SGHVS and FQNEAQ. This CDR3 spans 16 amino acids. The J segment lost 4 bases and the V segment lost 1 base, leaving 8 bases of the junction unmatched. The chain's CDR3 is CASSLVYRGPGYEQYF. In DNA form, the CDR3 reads TGTGCCAGCAGCTTAGTTTACAGGGGGCCAGGATACGAGCAGTACTTC.

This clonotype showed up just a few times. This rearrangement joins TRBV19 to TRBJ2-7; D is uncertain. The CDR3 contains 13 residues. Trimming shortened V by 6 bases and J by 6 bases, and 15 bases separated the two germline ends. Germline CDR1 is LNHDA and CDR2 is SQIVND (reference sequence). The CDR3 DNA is TGTGCCAGTAGCCCTGGCCCAGTCTTCGAGCAGTACTTC. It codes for CASSPGPVFEQYF.

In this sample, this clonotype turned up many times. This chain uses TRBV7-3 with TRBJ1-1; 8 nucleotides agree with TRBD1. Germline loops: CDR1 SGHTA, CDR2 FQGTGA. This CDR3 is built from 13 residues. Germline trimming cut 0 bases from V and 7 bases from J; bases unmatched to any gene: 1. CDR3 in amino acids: CASSLTTGVEAFF. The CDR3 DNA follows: TGTGCCAGCAGCTTAACGACAGGGGTTGAAGCTTTCTTT.

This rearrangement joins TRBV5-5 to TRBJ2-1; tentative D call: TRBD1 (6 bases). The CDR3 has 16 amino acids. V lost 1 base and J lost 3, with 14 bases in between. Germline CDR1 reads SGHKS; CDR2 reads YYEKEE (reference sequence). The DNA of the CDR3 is TGTGCCAGCAGCTTGCGGACAGCCCTTTTCTACAATGAGCAGTTCTTC. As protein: CASSLRTALFYNEQFF.

CDR3 nucleotide sequence: TGCGCCAGCAGGCCGGGACTAGCGTCTTCTTACGAGCAGTACTTC. Encoded protein: CASRPGLASSYEQYF. The chain links TRBV10-2 to TRBJ2-7; the match to TRBD2 covers 10 bases. The germline V gene has CDR1 WSHSY and CDR2 SAAADI. The junction had 9 bases not matched to a gene; V was cut back by 6 bases and J by 4 bases. The CDR3 is made up of 15 amino acids.

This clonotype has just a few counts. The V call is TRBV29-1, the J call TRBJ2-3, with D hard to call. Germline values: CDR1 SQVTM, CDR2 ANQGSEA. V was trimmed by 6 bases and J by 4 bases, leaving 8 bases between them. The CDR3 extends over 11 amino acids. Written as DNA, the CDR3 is TGCAGCGTCAAGCCCCCAGATACGCAGTATTTT. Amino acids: CSVKPPDTQYF.

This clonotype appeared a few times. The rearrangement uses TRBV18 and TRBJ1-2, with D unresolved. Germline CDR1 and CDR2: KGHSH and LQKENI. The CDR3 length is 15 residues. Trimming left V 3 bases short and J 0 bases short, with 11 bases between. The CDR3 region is CASSPKAVANYGYTF. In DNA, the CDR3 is TGTGCCAGCTCACCCAAGGCAGTAGCTAACTATGGCTACACCTTC.

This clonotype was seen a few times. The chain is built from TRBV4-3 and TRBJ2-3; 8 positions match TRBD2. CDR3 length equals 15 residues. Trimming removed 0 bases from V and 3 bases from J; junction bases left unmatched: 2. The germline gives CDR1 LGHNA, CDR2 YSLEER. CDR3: CASSQDGGRTDTQYF. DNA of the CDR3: TGCGCCAGCAGCCAAGACGGCGGGAGGACAGATACGCAGTATTTT.

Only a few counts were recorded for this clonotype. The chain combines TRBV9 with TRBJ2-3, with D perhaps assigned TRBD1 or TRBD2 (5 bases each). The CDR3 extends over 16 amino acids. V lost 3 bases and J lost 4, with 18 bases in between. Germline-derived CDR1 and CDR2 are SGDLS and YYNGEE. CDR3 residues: CASSAPGLRGADTQYF. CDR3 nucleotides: TGTGCCAGCAGCGCCCCCGGTTTGAGGGGAGCAGATACGCAGTATTTT.

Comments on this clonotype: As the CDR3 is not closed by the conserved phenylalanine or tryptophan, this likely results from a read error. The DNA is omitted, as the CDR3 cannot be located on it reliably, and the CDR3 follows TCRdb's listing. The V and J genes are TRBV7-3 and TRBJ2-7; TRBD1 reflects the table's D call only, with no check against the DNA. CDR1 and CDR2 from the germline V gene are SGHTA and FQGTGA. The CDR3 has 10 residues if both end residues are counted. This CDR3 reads CASSLKDRST.

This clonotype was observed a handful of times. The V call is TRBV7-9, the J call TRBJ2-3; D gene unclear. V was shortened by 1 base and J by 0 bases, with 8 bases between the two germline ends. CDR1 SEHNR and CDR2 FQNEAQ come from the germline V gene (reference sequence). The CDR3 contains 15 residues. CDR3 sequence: CASSLGVWSTDTQYF. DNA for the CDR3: TGTGCCAGCAGCTTAGGCGTGTGGAGCACAGATACGCAGTATTTT.

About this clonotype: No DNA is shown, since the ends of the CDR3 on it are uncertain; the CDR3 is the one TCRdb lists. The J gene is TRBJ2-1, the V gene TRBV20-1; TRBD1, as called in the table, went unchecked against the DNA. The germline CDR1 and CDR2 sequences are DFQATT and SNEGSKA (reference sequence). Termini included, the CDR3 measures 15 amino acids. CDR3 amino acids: CSARDFGGGAHEQSF.

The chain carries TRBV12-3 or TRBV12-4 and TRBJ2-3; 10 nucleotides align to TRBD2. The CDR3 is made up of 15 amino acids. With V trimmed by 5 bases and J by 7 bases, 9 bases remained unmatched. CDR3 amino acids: CASSISGGADHTQYF. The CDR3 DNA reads TGTGCCAGCAGTATAAGCGGGGGGGCTGATCATACGCAGTATTTT.

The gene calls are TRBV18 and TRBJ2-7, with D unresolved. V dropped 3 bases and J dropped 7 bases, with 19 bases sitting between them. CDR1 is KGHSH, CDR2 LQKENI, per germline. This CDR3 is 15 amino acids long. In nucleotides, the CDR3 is TGTGCCAGCTCACCGGTTGGGGTGACCGCTACGGAGCAGTACTTC. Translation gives CASSPVGVTATEQYF.

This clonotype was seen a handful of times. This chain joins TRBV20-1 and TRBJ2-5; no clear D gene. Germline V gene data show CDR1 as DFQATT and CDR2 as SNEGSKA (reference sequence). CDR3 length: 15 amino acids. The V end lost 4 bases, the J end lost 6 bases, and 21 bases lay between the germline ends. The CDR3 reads CSATKIAWGQKTQYF. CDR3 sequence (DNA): TGCAGTGCTACCAAGATAGCCTGGGGTCAGAAGACCCAGTACTTC.

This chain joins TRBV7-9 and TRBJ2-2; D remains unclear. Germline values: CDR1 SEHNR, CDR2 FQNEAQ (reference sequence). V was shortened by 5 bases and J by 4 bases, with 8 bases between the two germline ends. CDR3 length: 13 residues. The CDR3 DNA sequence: TGTGCCAGCAGCCAGACATCCACCGGGGAGCTGTTTTTT. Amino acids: CASSQTSTGELFF. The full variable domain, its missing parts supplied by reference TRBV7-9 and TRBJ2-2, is DTGVSQNPRHKITKRGQNVTFRCDPISEHNRLYWYRQTLGQGPEFLTYFQNEAQLEKSRLLSDRFSAERPKGSFSTLEIQRTEQGDSAMYLCASSQTSTGELFFGEGSRLTVL.

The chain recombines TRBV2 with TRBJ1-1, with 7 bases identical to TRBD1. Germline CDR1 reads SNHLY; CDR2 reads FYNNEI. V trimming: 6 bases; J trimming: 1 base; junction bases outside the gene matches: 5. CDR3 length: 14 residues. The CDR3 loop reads CASRNRGGNTEAFF. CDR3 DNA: TGTGCCAGCAGGAACAGGGGAGGGAACACTGAAGCTTTCTTT.

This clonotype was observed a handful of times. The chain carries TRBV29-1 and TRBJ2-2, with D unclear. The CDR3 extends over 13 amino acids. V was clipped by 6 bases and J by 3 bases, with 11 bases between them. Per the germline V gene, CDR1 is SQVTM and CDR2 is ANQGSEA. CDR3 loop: CSVHPRDTGELFF. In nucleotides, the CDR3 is TGCAGCGTCCACCCTAGGGACACCGGGGAGCTGTTTTTT.

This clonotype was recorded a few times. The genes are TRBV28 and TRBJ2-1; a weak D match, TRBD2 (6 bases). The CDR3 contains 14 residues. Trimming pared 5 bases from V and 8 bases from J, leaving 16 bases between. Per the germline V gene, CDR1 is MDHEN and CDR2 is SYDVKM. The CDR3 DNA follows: TGTGCCAGCAGTCTCGGGACTGGCGGGTATGAGCAGTTCTTC. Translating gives CASSLGTGGYEQFF.

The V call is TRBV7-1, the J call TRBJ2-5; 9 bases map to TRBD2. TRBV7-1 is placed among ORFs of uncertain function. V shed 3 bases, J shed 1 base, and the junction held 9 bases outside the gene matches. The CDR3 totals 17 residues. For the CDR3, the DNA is TGTGCCAGCAGCTCCTCAAATCTAGCGGGATTCCAAGAGACCCAGTACTTC. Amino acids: CASSSSNLAGFQETQYF.

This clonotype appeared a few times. The CDR3 sequence: CSVEDPRHRSYNEQFF. The CDR3 DNA sequence: TGCAGCGTTGAAGATCCTCGACATCGCTCCTACAATGAGCAGTTCTTC. The rearrangement joins TRBV29-1 to TRBJ2-1; the D is unclear. The germline V gene encodes CDR1 SQVTM and CDR2 ANQGSEA. V was pared by 0 bases and J by 0 bases, with 12 bases between. The CDR3 totals 16 residues.